The present T cell receptor (beta chain) was sequenced within a study of blood T cells in healthy people across ages. PCR was performed a second time for 7 to 11 cycles using a sample-barcoded 5' primer and a J-beta primer mix. TCRdb processed the 5' RACE reads anew with MiXCR; each CDR3 protein has one entry. Of about 1.5 million distinct CDR3 sequences detected, less than 45% appear once; the ten largest clones hold 4%. This clonotype was counted a few times. CDR1 and CDR2 (germline): LGHNA, YNFKEQ. V was shortened by 0 bases and J by 0 bases, with 9 bases between the two germline ends. CDR3 length: 15 residues.

Sequenced sample: blood. V and J are TRBV4-2 and TRBJ2-7, with D unclear. This receptor was identified in a young woman in good health. The chain's CDR3 is CASSQEDGTSYEQYF. CDR3 nucleotide sequence: TGTGCCAGCAGCCAAGAGGATGGTACCTCCTACGAGCAGTACTTC.